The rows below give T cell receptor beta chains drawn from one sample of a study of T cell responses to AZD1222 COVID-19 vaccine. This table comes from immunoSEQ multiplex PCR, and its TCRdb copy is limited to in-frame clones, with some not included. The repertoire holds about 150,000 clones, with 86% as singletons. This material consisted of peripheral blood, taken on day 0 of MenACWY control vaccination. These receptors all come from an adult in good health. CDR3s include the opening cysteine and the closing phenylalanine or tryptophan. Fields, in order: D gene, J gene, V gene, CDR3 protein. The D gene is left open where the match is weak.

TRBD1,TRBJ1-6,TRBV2,CASRRTGPDSPLHF
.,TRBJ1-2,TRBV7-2,CASSPQRVVNGYTF
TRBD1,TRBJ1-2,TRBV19,CASSIPGQGNYGYTF
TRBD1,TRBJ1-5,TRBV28,CASSLGGGMNQPQHF
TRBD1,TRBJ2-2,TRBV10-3,CAIRQTGQSGSTGELFF
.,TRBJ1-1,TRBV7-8,CASSPTRLENTEAFF
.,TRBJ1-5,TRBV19,CASSIDWTAGQPQHF
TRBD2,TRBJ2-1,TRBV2,CASNSGSSYNEQFF
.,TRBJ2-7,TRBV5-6,CASRLGFGTPLYEQYF
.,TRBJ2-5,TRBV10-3,CAISEEGGAEQETQYF
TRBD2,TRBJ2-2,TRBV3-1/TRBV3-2,CASSQSGANTGELFF
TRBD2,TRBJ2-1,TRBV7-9,CASSATSGHNEQFF
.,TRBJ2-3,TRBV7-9,CASSLGDVSRGSF
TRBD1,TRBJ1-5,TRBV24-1,CATSDVRTGVGNQPQHF
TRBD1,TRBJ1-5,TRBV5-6,CASSLEGQGMNQPQHF
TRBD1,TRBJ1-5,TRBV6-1,CASNESRRGSQPQHF
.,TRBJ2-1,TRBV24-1,CATSDLVGHNEQFF
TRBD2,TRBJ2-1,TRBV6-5,CASIILAGDEQFF
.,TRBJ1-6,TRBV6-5,CASSRLRADNSPLHF
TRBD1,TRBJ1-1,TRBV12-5,CASGLSGTGVPNTEAFF
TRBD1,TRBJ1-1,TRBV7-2,CASSQGGGNTEAFF
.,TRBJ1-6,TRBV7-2,CASSTGDTGSPLHF
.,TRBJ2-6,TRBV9,CVSSVGGAGANVLTF
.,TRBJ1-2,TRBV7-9,CASSPRQSYTF
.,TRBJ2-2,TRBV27,CASSPSGLAGELFF
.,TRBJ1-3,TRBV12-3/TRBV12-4,CASTLIGNTIYF
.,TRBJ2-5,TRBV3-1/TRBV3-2,CASSLFEETQYF
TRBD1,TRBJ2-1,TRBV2,CASRPDGTGENEQFF
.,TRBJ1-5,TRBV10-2,CASTRNNRDQPQHF
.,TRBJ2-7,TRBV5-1,CASKGAGVVDEQYF
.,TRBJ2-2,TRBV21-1,CASSYRASGGENTGELFF